This T cell receptor beta chain is from a study of blood T cell repertoires in COVID-19. This table comes from immunoSEQ multiplex PCR, and its TCRdb copy is limited to in-frame clones, with some not included. The repertoire holds roughly 140,000 clones, 80% to 90% seen once, with 2.5% to 3.5% in the top ten. With 5 bases removed from V and 0 bases from J, the gap between germline ends came to 13 bases. Germline V gene data show CDR1 as SGHTA and CDR2 as FQGNSA. CDR3 length: 15 residues. This chain links TRBV7-2 with TRBJ1-2; D is unclear. The receptor's source is an older woman with active COVID-19. Sequencing was carried out using peripheral blood. Written as DNA, the CDR3 is TGTGCCAGCAGCGTCGCCGCGTCCGCTAACTATGGCTACACCTTC. Translation gives CASSVAASANYGYTF.